This T cell receptor beta chain was captured in a study of technical replicates of blood from a handful of donors. The germline gives CDR1 SQVTM, CDR2 ANQGSEA. CDR3 length equals 12 residues. Trimming removed 5 bases from V and 0 bases from J, with 6 bases in between. Profiled with immunoSEQ multiplex PCR; TCRdb holds only in-frame clones, not every one. The data contain 30,000 to 40,000 clones, approximately 92% of them singletons. The sequence derives from a human donor in good health. Some clones in this sample may be carry-over from other donors' samples. Sequencing used PBMCs. The J gene is TRBJ2-3, the V gene TRBV29-1; the D gene is possibly TRBD2 (6 bases). CDR3 DNA: TGCAGCGTTCGGGGGAGCACAGATACGCAGTATTTT. Amino acids: CSVRGSTDTQYF.